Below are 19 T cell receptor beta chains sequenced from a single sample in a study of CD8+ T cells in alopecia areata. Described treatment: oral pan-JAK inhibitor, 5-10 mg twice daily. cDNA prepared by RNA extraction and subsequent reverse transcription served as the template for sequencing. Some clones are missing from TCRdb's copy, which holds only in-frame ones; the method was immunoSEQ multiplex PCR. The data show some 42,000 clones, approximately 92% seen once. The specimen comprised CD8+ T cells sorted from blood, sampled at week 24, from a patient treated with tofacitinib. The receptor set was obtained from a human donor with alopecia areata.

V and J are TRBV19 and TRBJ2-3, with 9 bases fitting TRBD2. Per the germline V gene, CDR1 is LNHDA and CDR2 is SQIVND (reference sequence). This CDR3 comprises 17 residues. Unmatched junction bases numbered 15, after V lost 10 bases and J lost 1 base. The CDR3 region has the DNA TGTGCCAAGCCGGAACCACAGATAGCGGGGGGCACAGATACGCAGTATTTT. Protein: CAKPEPQIAGGTDTQYF.

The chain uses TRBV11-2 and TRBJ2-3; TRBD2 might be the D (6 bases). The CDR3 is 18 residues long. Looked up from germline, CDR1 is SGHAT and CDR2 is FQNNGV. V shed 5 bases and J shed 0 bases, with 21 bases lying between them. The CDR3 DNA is TGTGCCAGCAGCCCTGGGCCACGGACTACCCTAAGCACAGATACGCAGTATTTT. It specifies CASSPGPRTTLSTDTQYF.

The CDR3 loop is CASSETGSSYEQYF. The DNA of the CDR3 is TGTGCCAGCAGTGAAACAGGGAGTTCCTACGAGCAGTACTTC. The chain links TRBV6-1 to TRBJ2-7; D perhaps matches TRBD1 (6 bases). Germline CDR1 MNHNS, CDR2 SASEGT. V was shortened by 2 bases and J by 1 base, with 9 bases between the two germline ends. CDR3 size: 14 residues.

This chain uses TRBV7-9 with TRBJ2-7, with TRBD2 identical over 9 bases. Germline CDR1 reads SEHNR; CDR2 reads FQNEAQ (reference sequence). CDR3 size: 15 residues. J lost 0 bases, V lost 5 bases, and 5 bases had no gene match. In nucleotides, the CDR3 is TGTGCCAGCAGCCCTAGCGGGGAGACCTCCTACGAGCAGTACTTC. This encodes CASSPSGETSYEQYF.

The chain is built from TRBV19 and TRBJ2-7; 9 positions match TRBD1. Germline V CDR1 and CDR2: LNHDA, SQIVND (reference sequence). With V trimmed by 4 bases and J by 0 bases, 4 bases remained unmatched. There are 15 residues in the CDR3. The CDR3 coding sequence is TGTGCCAGTAGTACCGGACAGGGGACCTCCTACGAGCAGTACTTC. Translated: CASSTGQGTSYEQYF.

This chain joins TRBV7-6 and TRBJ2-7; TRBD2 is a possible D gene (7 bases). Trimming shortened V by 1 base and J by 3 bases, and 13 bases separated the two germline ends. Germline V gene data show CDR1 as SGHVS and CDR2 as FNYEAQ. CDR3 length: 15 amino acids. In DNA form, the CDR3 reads TGTGCCAGCAGCTTAGGCGGGGGCCCTGACTACGAGCAGTACTTC. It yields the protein CASSLGGGPDYEQYF. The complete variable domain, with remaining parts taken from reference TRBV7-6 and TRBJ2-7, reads GAGVSQSPRYKVTKRGQDVALRCDPISGHVSLYWYRQALGQGPEFLTYFNYEAQQDKSGLPNDRFSAERPEGSISTLTIQRTEQRDSAMYRCASSLGGGPDYEQYFGPGTRLTVT.

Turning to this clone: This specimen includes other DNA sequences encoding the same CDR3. The CDR3 DNA reads as TGTGCCAGCAGCCAAGAGAGGACCAGCGGGGGGACAGATACGCAGTATTTT. This codes for CASSQERTSGGTDTQYF. The V call is TRBV4-2, the J call TRBJ2-3; 9 bases agree with TRBD2. This CDR3 is built from 17 residues. Unmatched junction bases numbered 7, after V lost 0 bases and J lost 3 bases. Germline values: CDR1 LGHNA, CDR2 YNFKEQ.

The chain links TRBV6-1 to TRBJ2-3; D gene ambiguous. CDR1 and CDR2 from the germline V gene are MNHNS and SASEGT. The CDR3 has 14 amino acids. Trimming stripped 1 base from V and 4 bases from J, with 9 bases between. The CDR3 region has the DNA TGTGCCAGCAGTGAAGGGGCTGGGGCAGATACGCAGTATTTT. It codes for CASSEGAGADTQYF.

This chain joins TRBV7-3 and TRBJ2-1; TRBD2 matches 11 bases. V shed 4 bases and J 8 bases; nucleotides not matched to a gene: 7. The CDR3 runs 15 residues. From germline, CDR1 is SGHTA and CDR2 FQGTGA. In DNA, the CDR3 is TGTGCCAGCAGCTCCCCTAGCGGGGGGTCTGATGAGCAGTTCTTC. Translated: CASSSPSGGSDEQFF.

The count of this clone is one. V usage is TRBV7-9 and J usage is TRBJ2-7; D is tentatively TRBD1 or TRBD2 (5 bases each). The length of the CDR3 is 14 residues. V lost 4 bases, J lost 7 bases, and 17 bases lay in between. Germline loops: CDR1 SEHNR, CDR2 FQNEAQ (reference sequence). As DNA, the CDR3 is TGTGCCAGCAGCTCTGGGACGCTGACTACGGAGCAGTACTTC. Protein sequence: CASSSGTLTTEQYF.

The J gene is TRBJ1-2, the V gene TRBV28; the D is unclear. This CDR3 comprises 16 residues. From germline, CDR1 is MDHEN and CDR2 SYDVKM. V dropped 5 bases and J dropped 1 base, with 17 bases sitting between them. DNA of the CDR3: TGTGCCAGCAGTCTCCCACAGAATACCTATAACTATGGCTACACCTTC. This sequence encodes CASSLPQNTYNYGYTF.

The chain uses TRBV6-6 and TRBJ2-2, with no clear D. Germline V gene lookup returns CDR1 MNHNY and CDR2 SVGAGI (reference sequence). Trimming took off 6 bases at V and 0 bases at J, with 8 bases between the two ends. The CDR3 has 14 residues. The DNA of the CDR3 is TGTGCCAGCAGCCCCGCCCCGAACACCGGGGAGCTGTTTTTT. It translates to CASSPAPNTGELFF.

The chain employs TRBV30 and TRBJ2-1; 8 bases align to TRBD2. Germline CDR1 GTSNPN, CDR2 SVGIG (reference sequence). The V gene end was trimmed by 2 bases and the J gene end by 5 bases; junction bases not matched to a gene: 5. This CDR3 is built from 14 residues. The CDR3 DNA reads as TGTGCCTGGAGTCTCGGGGGGGCCCACAATGAGCAGTTCTTC. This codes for CAWSLGGAHNEQFF.

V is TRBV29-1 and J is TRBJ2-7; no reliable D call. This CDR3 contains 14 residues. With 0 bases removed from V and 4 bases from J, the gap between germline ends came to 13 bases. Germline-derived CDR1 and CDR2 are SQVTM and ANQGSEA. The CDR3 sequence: CSVEDRKVVYEQYF. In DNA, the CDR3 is TGCAGCGTTGAAGATCGTAAGGTCGTATACGAGCAGTACTTC.

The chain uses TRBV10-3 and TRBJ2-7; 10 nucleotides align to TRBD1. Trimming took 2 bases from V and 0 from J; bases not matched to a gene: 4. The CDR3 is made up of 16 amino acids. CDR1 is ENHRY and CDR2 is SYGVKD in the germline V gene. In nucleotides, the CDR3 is TGTGCCATCAGTGAGCCCGACAGGGGGCTCTCCTACGAGCAGTACTTC. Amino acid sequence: CAISEPDRGLSYEQYF.

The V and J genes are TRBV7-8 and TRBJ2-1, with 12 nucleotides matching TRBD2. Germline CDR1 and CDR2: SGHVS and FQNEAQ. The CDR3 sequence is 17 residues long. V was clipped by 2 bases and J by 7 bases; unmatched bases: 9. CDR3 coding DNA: TGTGCCAGCAGCTTACGGCCTAGCGGGGGGGCCGATAATGAGCAGTTCTTC. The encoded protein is CASSLRPSGGADNEQFF.

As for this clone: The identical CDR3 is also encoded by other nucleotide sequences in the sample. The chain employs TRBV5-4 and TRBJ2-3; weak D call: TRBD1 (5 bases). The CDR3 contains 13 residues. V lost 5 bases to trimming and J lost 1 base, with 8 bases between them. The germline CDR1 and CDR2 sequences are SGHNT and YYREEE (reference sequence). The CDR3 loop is CASRRGGTDTQYF. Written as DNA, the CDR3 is TGTGCCAGCAGAAGGGGTGGCACAGATACGCAGTATTTT.

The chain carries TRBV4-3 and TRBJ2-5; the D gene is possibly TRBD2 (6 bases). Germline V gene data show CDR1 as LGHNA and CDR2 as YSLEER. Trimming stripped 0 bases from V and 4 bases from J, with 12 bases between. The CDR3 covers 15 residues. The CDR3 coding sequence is TGCGCCAGCAGCCAAGATTCGGCCGGGGGAGAGACCCAGTACTTC. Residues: CASSQDSAGGETQYF.

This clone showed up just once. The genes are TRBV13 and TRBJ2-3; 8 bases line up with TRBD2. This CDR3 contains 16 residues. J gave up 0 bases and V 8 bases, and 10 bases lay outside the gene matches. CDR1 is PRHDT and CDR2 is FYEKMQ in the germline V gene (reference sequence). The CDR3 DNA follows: TGTGCCAGCGGCCCGGCCGGGGGGGCAAGCACAGATACGCAGTATTTT. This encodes CASGPAGGASTDTQYF.